This TCR beta chain was captured in a study of blood T cell repertoires in COVID-19. The CDR3 consists of 15 residues. Germline V gene sequence: CDR1 SGHVS, CDR2 FNYEAQ. Trimming cost V 5 bases and J 4 bases, with 18 bases left between them. Sequencing used immunoSEQ multiplex PCR; TCRdb keeps in-frame clones, though not all of them. The sample consists of around 320,000 clones, around 88% of them appearing once. The sample consisted of peripheral blood. V usage is TRBV7-6 and J usage is TRBJ2-7, with D possibly TRBD2 on 6 matching bases. The sequence derives from a woman between 25 and 40 years old who had recovered from COVID-19. CDR3 in amino acids: CASSLEGDLRYEQYF. The CDR3 DNA is TGTGCCAGCAGCCTGGAGGGTGACCTGAGGTACGAGCAGTACTTC.